This T cell receptor beta chain was captured by sequencing in a study of T cells in narcolepsy. Study results and caveats: Reportedly, autoreactive clonotypes were serially detected in patients' blood but not controls'.

A word on this clone: Its antigen remains unidentified.

Using immunoSEQ multiplex PCR, the repertoire was profiled, and TCRdb retains in-frame clones only, with some absent. Altogether tens of thousands of clones are present, around 89% being singletons, with the ten largest covering 1% to 1.5%. The TCR originated in a human donor with narcolepsy. The sample consisted of CD45RA- memory CD4+ T cells from PBMCs.

CDR3 in DNA: TGTGCCAGCAGCTTAGTAAATCGGGAGACCCAGTACTTC. The encoded protein is CASSLVNRETQYF. The J gene is TRBJ2-5, the V gene TRBV11-2, with D unresolved. V was shortened by 1 base and J by 5 bases, with 8 bases between the two germline ends. The CDR3 consists of 13 residues. Germline loops: CDR1 SGHAT, CDR2 FQNNGV.